The 10 T cell receptor beta chains given below trace back to one sample, sequenced in a study of Graves' ophthalmopathy and Graves' hyperthyroidism. Transcripts of RNA were the source for amplifying TCR beta CDR3 regions. HTBI-primed RT-PCR formed the first round, and a multiplex PCR formed the second. TCRdb re-called the multiplex PCR reads through MiXCR, storing one row per CDR3 protein. The sample lists about 370,000 distinct CDR3 sequences; around 18% were seen once. The sequenced sample consisted of peripheral blood. These receptors came from a woman under 30 with Graves' ophthalmopathy.

This clonotype was seen ten or more times. The chain couples TRBV6-5 to TRBJ2-7; D is perhaps TRBD2 (5 bases). The V end was cut by 2 bases, the J end by 5 bases, with 22 bases between. The CDR3 spans 17 residues. The germline V gene encodes CDR1 MNHEY and CDR2 SVGAGI. The CDR3 protein is CASSYDRGLSVGHEQYF. Written as DNA, the CDR3 is TGTGCCAGCAGTTACGATCGAGGACTCTCTGTTGGGCACGAGCAGTACTTC.

This clonotype was seen many times. The J gene is TRBJ2-7, the V gene TRBV6-5, with D possibly TRBD1 on 6 matching bases. The CDR3 totals 15 residues. The germline gives CDR1 MNHEY, CDR2 SVGAGI. V was shortened by 5 bases and J by 2 bases, with 16 bases between the two germline ends. The CDR3 DNA reads as TGTGCCAGCAGTCCCCCACGGGACAAAGCCTACGAGCAGTACTTC. Translation: CASSPPRDKAYEQYF.

This clonotype has ten or more counts. This sequence joins TRBV6-4 and TRBJ1-1, with D tentatively TRBD1 (5 bases). V lost 6 bases, J lost 1 base, and 18 bases lay in between. CDR3 length equals 16 residues. Per germline, CDR1 MRHNA and CDR2 SNTAGT. As DNA, the CDR3 is TGTGCCAGCAGACTTTCCCCCCAGGGTGAGAACACTGAAGCTTTCTTT. It yields the protein CASRLSPQGENTEAFF.

This clonotype was seen at least ten times. The gene calls are TRBV11-2 and TRBJ2-2, with 8 bases that match TRBD2. With V trimmed by 5 bases and J by 1 base, 6 bases remained unmatched. This CDR3 is 16 amino acids long. CDR1 and CDR2 (germline): SGHAT, FQNNGV. The CDR3 sequence: CASSPRGGGNTGELFF. The CDR3 DNA reads TGTGCCAGCAGCCCCCGGGGGGGCGGGAACACCGGGGAGCTGTTTTTT. The complete variable domain, with remaining parts taken from reference TRBV11-2 and TRBJ2-2, reads EAGVAQSPRYKIIEKRQSVAFWCNPISGHATLYWYQQILGQGPKLLIQFQNNGVVDDSQLPKDRFSAERLKGVDSTLKIQPAKLEDSAVYLCASSPRGGGNTGELFFGEGSRLTVL.

This clonotype showed up many times. This chain joins TRBV29-1 and TRBJ1-2; no firm D call. The germline V and J ends were trimmed by 0 bases and 6 bases, with 11 bases remaining between them. The CDR3 runs to 13 residues. Germline-derived CDR1 and CDR2 are SQVTM and ANQGSEA. This CDR3 is CSVEDGPGHGYTF. The CDR3 DNA is TGCAGCGTTGAAGATGGGCCTGGTCATGGCTACACCTTC.

This clonotype was seen repeatedly, ten times or more. V gene TRBV4-1 combines with J gene TRBJ1-5; 9 positions agree with TRBD1. Trimming took 0 bases from V and 2 from J; bases not matched to a gene: 8. Germline V gene lookup returns CDR1 MGHRA and CDR2 YSYEKL. The CDR3 is 18 residues long. The CDR3 spells CASSQDPMGDRGNQPQHF. For the CDR3, the DNA is TGCGCCAGCAGCCAAGATCCCATGGGGGACAGGGGCAATCAGCCCCAGCATTTT.

This clonotype was counted at least ten times. Here the CDR3 reads CASSLGRRRYGYTF. In DNA, the CDR3 is TGTGCCAGCAGTCTTGGACGGCGTCGCTATGGCTACACCTTC. The gene calls are TRBV12-3 or TRBV12-4 and TRBJ1-2; D unclear. The ends were cut back, 5 bases at V and 4 bases at J, with 14 bases in the middle. This CDR3 region has 14 residues.

The V gene is TRBV5-1, the J gene TRBJ2-7; D not resolved. Germline-derived CDR1 and CDR2 are SGHRS and YFSETQ. The CDR3 extends over 13 amino acids. Trimming left V 0 bases short and J 6 bases short, with 10 bases between. The CDR3 nucleotides are TGCGCCAGCAGCTTGGGGGGTAGTCGCGAGCAGTACTTC. This codes for CASSLGGSREQYF. Filled out from reference TRBV5-1 and TRBJ2-7, the complete variable domain reads KAGVTQTPRYLIKTRGQQVTLSCSPISGHRSVSWYQQTPGQGLQFLFEYFSETQRNKGNFPGRFSGRQFSNSRSEMNVSTLELGDSALYLCASSLGGSREQYFGPGTRLTVT.

This clonotype was seen repeatedly, ten times or more. Because the CDR3's place on the DNA is in doubt, the DNA is left out and the CDR3 is given as listed by TCRdb. This chain uses TRBV28 with TRBJ1-3; TRBD1, the table's D call, lacks a check against the DNA. The germline CDR1 and CDR2 sequences are MDHEN and SYDVKM. The CDR3 totals 14 residues, both ends included. This chain's CDR3 is CASSSSDIGNTIYF.

There are many counts of this clonotype. The chain couples TRBV28 to TRBJ1-5; the D gene is possibly TRBD1 (6 bases). CDR1 and CDR2 (germline): MDHEN, SYDVKM. V gave up 6 bases and J gave up 4 bases, with 16 bases separating them. There are 15 residues in the CDR3. In nucleotides, the CDR3 is TGTGCCAGCAGCCTTGGGGGGGCCCCTAATCAGCCCCAGCATTTT. This sequence encodes CASSLGGAPNQPQHF.